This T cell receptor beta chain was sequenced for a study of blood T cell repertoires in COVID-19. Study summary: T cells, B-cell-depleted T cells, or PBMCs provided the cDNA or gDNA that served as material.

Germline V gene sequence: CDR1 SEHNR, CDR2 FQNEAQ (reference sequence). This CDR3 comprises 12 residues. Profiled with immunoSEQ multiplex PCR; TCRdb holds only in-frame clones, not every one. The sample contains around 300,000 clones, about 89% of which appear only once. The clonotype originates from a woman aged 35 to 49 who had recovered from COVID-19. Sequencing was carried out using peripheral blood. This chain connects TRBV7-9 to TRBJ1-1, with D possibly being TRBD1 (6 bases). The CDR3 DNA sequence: TGTGTCGCAGACAGGATTAACACTGAAGCTTTCTTT. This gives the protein CVADRINTEAFF. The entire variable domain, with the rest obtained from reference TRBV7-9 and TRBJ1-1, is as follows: DTGVSQNPRHKITKRGQNVTFRCDPISEHNRLYWYRQTLGQGPEFLTYFQNEAQLEKSRLLSDRFSAERPKGSFSTLEIQRTEQGDSAMYLCVADRINTEAFFGQGTRLTVV.